A single sample gave rise to the 23 T cell receptor beta chains below, sequenced in a study of blood T cell repertoires in COVID-19. TCRdb's table, derived via immunoSEQ multiplex PCR, lists solely in-frame clones and lacks some. The table has under 60,000 clones, 80% to 90% seen once. Sequenced: peripheral blood. The receptors originated from a man between 35 and 55 years old with acute or convalescent COVID-19.

The table lists this clone with a count of one. This sequence joins TRBV9 and TRBJ2-5; TRBD1 matches at 8 bases. V dropped 3 bases and J dropped 1; count of bases not matched to a gene: 8. The germline V gene has CDR1 SGDLS and CDR2 YYNGEE. The CDR3 length is 16 residues. Here the CDR3 DNA reads TGTGCCAGCAGCGCCGCCGGGACAGGATCCCAAGAGACCCAGTACTTC. Protein product: CASSAAGTGSQETQYF.

This chain joins TRBV5-4 and TRBJ1-2, with TRBD1 as a possible D gene (5 bases). The germline V gene has CDR1 SGHNT and CDR2 YYREEE (reference sequence). Trimming removed 0 bases at V and 4 bases at J, with 13 bases between. The CDR3 has 15 amino acids. CDR3 region: CASSLAGVGSYGYTF. For the CDR3, the DNA is TGTGCCAGCAGCTTGGCGGGGGTAGGGAGCTATGGCTACACCTTC.

This clone qualifies as medium-sized. The chain is built from TRBV7-9 and TRBJ2-1; maybe TRBD1 (6 bases). Per the germline V gene, CDR1 is SEHNR and CDR2 is FQNEAQ (reference sequence). V was shortened by 2 bases and J by 9 bases, with 17 bases between the two germline ends. CDR3 length: 15 residues. In DNA form, the CDR3 reads TGTGCCAGCAGCTTATTACAGGGAACCTACGGTGAGCAGTTCTTC. This sequence encodes CASSLLQGTYGEQFF.

The genes are TRBV18 and TRBJ1-1; D gene ambiguous. The CDR3 contains 13 residues. CDR1 is KGHSH and CDR2 is LQKENI in the germline V gene. Between the trimmed V and J ends, which lost 2 bases and 1 base, there was a span of 5 bases. The CDR3 sequence is CASSPDKNTEAFF. In DNA form, the CDR3 reads TGTGCCAGCTCACCAGACAAGAACACTGAAGCTTTCTTT.

The chain has TRBV10-3 and TRBJ2-2; D gene ambiguous. Germline CDR1 reads ENHRY; CDR2 reads SYGVKD. The CDR3 runs to 11 residues. Trimming left V 10 bases short and J 0 bases short, with 3 bases between. CDR3 protein: CATANTGELFF. The CDR3 coding sequence is TGTGCCACCGCGAACACCGGGGAGCTGTTTTTT.

This clone was counted between two and nine times. The chain combines TRBV19 with TRBJ1-5; D uncertain. V was clipped by 2 bases and J by 2 bases, with 10 bases between them. Looked up from germline, CDR1 is LNHDA and CDR2 is SQIVND (reference sequence). This CDR3 has 15 amino acids. The CDR3 loop is CASSIPLEGNQPQHF. CDR3 coding DNA: TGTGCCAGTAGTATACCCCTAGAAGGCAATCAGCCCCAGCATTTT.

The chain is built from TRBV29-1 and TRBJ1-4; 7 bases line up with TRBD1. This CDR3 has 15 residues. Looked up from germline, CDR1 is SQVTM and CDR2 is ANQGSEA. V was pared by 7 bases and J by 0 bases, with 8 bases of the junction left unmatched. The CDR3: CSAYRGIATNEKLFF. The DNA of the CDR3 is TGCAGCGCATACAGGGGTATTGCAACTAATGAAAAACTGTTTTTT.

This chain joins TRBV24-1 and TRBJ2-6; TRBD1 might be the D (5 bases). The CDR3 contains 17 residues. The V and J ends lost 4 bases and 3 bases respectively, with 15 bases between them. CDR1 is KGHDR, CDR2 SFDVKD, per germline. The CDR3 coding sequence is TGTGCCACCAGTGACTCTAGGGGCAAGGTTGGGGCCAACGTCCTGACTTTC. Its translation: CATSDSRGKVGANVLTF.

This clone has a single count. The chain uses TRBV24-1 and TRBJ2-1, with 9 positions matching TRBD1. Trimming removed 7 bases from V and 5 bases from J; junction bases left unmatched: 8. Germline V CDR1 and CDR2: KGHDR, SFDVKD. The CDR3 is made up of 15 amino acids. The CDR3 spells CATSATGGRDNEQFF. CDR3 bases: TGTGCCACCAGCGCCACAGGGGGCAGGGACAATGAGCAGTTCTTC.

The rearrangement uses TRBV5-6 and TRBJ1-2; possible D gene TRBD1, 5 bases. CDR1 and CDR2 (germline): SGHDT, YYEEEE. This CDR3 contains 13 residues. Between the trimmed V and J ends, which lost 4 bases and 0 bases, there was a span of 7 bases. The CDR3 loop is CASSATANYGYTF. The CDR3 DNA follows: TGTGCCAGCAGCGCGACAGCTAACTATGGCTACACCTTC.

This clone was seen a few times. The gene calls are TRBV7-9 and TRBJ1-6; D call uncertain. This CDR3 spans 14 amino acids. Trimming stripped 5 bases from V and 6 bases from J, with 11 bases between. Germline-derived CDR1 and CDR2 are SEHNR and FQNEAQ (reference sequence). CDR3 protein: CASSPGILNSPLHF. DNA for the CDR3: TGTGCCAGCAGCCCGGGAATTCTTAATTCACCCCTCCACTTT.

This CDR3 is CASSYGTSGVNEQFF. As DNA, the CDR3 is TGCGCCAGCAGCTACGGGACTAGCGGGGTCAATGAGCAGTTCTTC. J is TRBJ2-1 and V is TRBV5-1, with 13 bases matching TRBD2. CDR3 length: 15 residues. The ends lost 3 bases at V and 6 bases at J; junction bases unmatched: 3. Germline values: CDR1 SGHRS, CDR2 YFSETQ.

The chain has TRBV23-1 and TRBJ1-1; D perhaps matches TRBD1 (6 bases). TRBV23-1 qualifies as an ORF whose function is uncertain. This CDR3 region has 15 residues. V shed 0 bases and J shed 1 base, with 9 bases lying between them. The CDR3 protein is CASSQSDRENTEAFF. The DNA for the CDR3 is TGCGCCAGCAGTCAATCGGACAGAGAGAACACTGAAGCTTTCTTT.

The V and J genes are TRBV11-2 and TRBJ1-5; 7 nucleotides align to TRBD1. The V segment lost 1 base and the J segment 7 bases; nucleotides outside the gene matches: 4. The CDR3 covers 14 residues. Per the germline V gene, CDR1 is SGHAT and CDR2 is FQNNGV. The CDR3 is CASSLGQGSQPQHF. Here the CDR3 DNA reads TGTGCCAGCAGCTTAGGACAGGGAAGCCAGCCCCAGCATTTT.

This chain links TRBV10-3 with TRBJ2-7, with D perhaps TRBD1 (6 bases). The CDR3 runs 15 residues. Germline CDR1 ENHRY, CDR2 SYGVKD. Trimming took 7 bases from V and 3 from J, leaving 19 bases between them. The CDR3 spells CAINEGAARGYEQYF. CDR3 DNA: TGTGCCATCAACGAAGGGGCGGCCAGGGGCTACGAGCAGTACTTC.

The chain combines TRBV5-1 with TRBJ1-1, with D tentatively TRBD1 (5 bases). V dropped 5 bases and J dropped 11 bases, with 22 bases sitting between them. The CDR3 covers 14 residues. The germline V gene has CDR1 SGHRS and CDR2 YFSETQ. The CDR3 DNA reads TGCGCCAGCAGTGAGTATAGGGGCTCCTCAAGGGCTTTCTTT. Its translation: CASSEYRGSSRAFF.

The V call is TRBV19, the J call TRBJ1-1; D gene ambiguous. The CDR3 has 15 residues. Germline values: CDR1 LNHDA, CDR2 SQIVND (reference sequence). V was clipped by 5 bases and J by 5 bases, with 18 bases between them. The CDR3 DNA reads as TGTGCCAGTAGTCCTGGACTGTTATTTTGGACTGAAGCTTTCTTT. This codes for CASSPGLLFWTEAFF.

This clone was seen just once. The CDR3 DNA is TGCAGCGTTGTGGGCCCGCTTCCGGGACAGACGAACACTGAAGCTTTCTTT. As protein: CSVVGPLPGQTNTEAFF. The V call is TRBV29-1, the J call TRBJ1-1; 7 positions agree with TRBD1. Germline assignment: CDR1 SQVTM and CDR2 ANQGSEA. The CDR3 covers 17 residues. The junction had 15 bases not matched to a gene; V was cut back by 4 bases and J by 1 base.

This rearrangement joins TRBV19 to TRBJ2-3; TRBD1 is a possible D gene (6 bases). The CDR3 runs to 14 residues. V lost 11 bases to trimming and J lost 5 bases, with 20 bases between them. The germline V gene encodes CDR1 LNHDA and CDR2 SQIVND (reference sequence). The CDR3 DNA reads as TGTGCCTCAAGGGATCCAGGGGCCGTAGATACGCAGTATTTT. Encoded protein: CASRDPGAVDTQYF.

This chain joins TRBV2 and TRBJ1-4; 8 bases are shared with TRBD1. The CDR3 length is 12 residues. V was pared by 11 bases and J by 8 bases, with 7 bases of the junction left unmatched. From germline, CDR1 is SNHLY and CDR2 FYNNEI. This CDR3 reads CACQGAGEKLFF. The CDR3 coding sequence is TGTGCCTGTCAGGGGGCGGGCGAAAAACTGTTTTTT.

The chain couples TRBV3-1 (or the pseudogene TRBV3-2) to TRBJ2-4, with 7 bases that match TRBD1. From germline, CDR1 is LGHDT and CDR2 YNNKEL (reference sequence). The CDR3 spans 12 residues. J lost 9 bases, V lost 4 bases, and 3 bases had no gene match. The CDR3 coding sequence is TGTGCCAGCAGCCTCTACAGGGGCATTCAGTACTTC. Amino acid sequence: CASSLYRGIQYF.

This clone was seen a few times. The chain combines TRBV6-1 with TRBJ1-5; no clear D gene. Trimming pared 3 bases from V and 5 bases from J, leaving 17 bases between. Per the germline V gene, CDR1 is MNHNS and CDR2 is SASEGT. The CDR3 runs to 16 residues. CDR3 sequence: CASSDWVLGLDQPQHF. In DNA form, the CDR3 reads TGTGCCAGCAGTGATTGGGTGCTAGGATTGGATCAGCCCCAGCATTTT.

The sample holds a few counts of this clone. V gene TRBV14 combines with J gene TRBJ2-5; D not certain. The CDR3 has 16 amino acids. Trimming stripped 0 bases from V and 2 bases from J, with 13 bases between. Germline CDR1 is SGHDN and CDR2 is FVKESK. CDR3 sequence: CASSQDKGTVQETQYF. In DNA form, the CDR3 reads TGTGCCAGCAGCCAAGACAAAGGAACAGTACAAGAGACCCAGTACTTC.